Listed here are 24 T cell receptor beta chains from one sample, sequenced in a study of shared clonotypes between healthy human individuals. Repertoires were generated with immunoSEQ multiplex PCR, while TCRdb's copy carries only in-frame clones and drops some. The sample lists 600,000 to 750,000 clones; 72% were seen once. Sequencing was done on a sample of memory CD4+ T cells sorted from blood. The subset here: CD45RA-negative fraction. These receptors were obtained from a young woman in good health.

J is TRBJ2-1 and V is TRBV11-1, with 11 positions matching TRBD2. There are 16 residues in the CDR3. The junction had 6 bases not matched to a gene; V was cut back by 3 bases and J by 5 bases. Germline V lookup: CDR1 SGHAT, CDR2 FQDESV (reference sequence). CDR3 sequence (DNA): TGTGCCAGCAGCTTGGCGACTAGCGGGGCTCACAATGAGCAGTTCTTC. Translated: CASSLATSGAHNEQFF.

This chain links TRBV28 with TRBJ2-7; D gene uncertain. Germline V gene sequence: CDR1 MDHEN, CDR2 SYDVKM. The CDR3 loop spans 14 amino acids. Trimming took 6 bases from V and 2 from J, leaving 14 bases between them. CDR3 DNA: TGTGCCAGCAGCCTCGTCAGGCCCCCCTACGAGCAGTACTTC. Its translation is CASSLVRPPYEQYF.

The chain couples TRBV29-1 to TRBJ2-1; no definite D call. Germline assignment: CDR1 SQVTM and CDR2 ANQGSEA. Trimming took off 4 bases at V and 10 bases at J, with 14 bases between the two ends. This CDR3 has 12 amino acids. For the CDR3, the DNA is TGCAGCGTTGGGATTTTACATGGAGAGCAGTTCTTC. It is translated as CSVGILHGEQFF.

About this clone: At the DNA level, this CDR3 is encoded by other sequences in the same sample as well. The rearrangement joins TRBV19 to TRBJ1-1; 8 positions match TRBD1. CDR3 length: 13 amino acids. The germline V gene encodes CDR1 LNHDA and CDR2 SQIVND (reference sequence). V was pared by 6 bases and J by 4 bases, with 4 bases of the junction left unmatched. CDR3 bases: TGTGCCAGTAGAAGGGACAGGCTCACTGAAGCTTTCTTT. Its protein is CASRRDRLTEAFF. The variable domain in full, with the rest retrieved from reference TRBV19 and TRBJ1-1, is DGGITQSPKYLFRKEGQNVTLSCEQNLNHDAMYWYRQDPGQGLRLIYYSQIVNDFQKGDIAEGYSVSREKKESFPLTVTSAQKNPTAFYLCASRRDRLTEAFFGQGTRLTVV.

The rearrangement joins TRBV5-1 to TRBJ2-2; D unresolved. Germline values: CDR1 SGHRS, CDR2 YFSETQ. Between the trimmed V and J ends, which lost 1 base and 1 base, there was a span of 5 bases. The length of the CDR3 is 14 residues. CDR3 DNA: TGCGCCAGCAGCTTGCAAGAGAACACCGGGGAGCTGTTTTTT. It is translated as CASSLQENTGELFF.

Here the CDR3 reads CASSTGLARGYEQFF. The CDR3, as DNA: TGTGCCAGCAGTACGGGACTAGCGCGAGGCTATGAGCAGTTCTTC. The chain links TRBV7-9 to TRBJ2-1; TRBD2 matches 10 bases. The CDR3 is 15 amino acids. Germline V gene data show CDR1 as SEHNR and CDR2 as FQNEAQ (reference sequence). The V and J ends lost 6 bases and 8 bases, in that order; junction bases with no gene match: 10.

This clone was counted a single time. V is TRBV6-1 and J is TRBJ1-5; 9 nucleotides align to TRBD1. Germline trimming cut 2 bases from V and 5 bases from J; bases unmatched to any gene: 4. This CDR3 is 15 amino acids long. Germline V gene sequence: CDR1 MNHNS, CDR2 SASEGT. CDR3: CASSEWTGVHQPQHF. The CDR3 DNA reads TGTGCCAGCAGTGAATGGACAGGGGTTCATCAGCCCCAGCATTTT.

The chain uses TRBV6-1 and TRBJ2-7; TRBD2 matches at 11 bases. V lost 7 bases to trimming and J lost 7 bases; unmatched junction nucleotides: 12. Germline V CDR1 and CDR2: MNHNS, SASEGT. The length of the CDR3 is 15 residues. The chain's CDR3 is CASIQLAGDPWEQYF. As DNA, the CDR3 is TGTGCCAGCATACAACTAGCGGGAGACCCTTGGGAGCAGTACTTC.

J is TRBJ2-7 and V is TRBV5-6; TRBD2 aligns across 14 bases. This CDR3 is 16 amino acids long. CDR1 is SGHDT and CDR2 is YYEEEE in the germline V gene. Unmatched junction bases numbered 6, after V lost 1 base and J lost 6 bases. CDR3 loop: CASSLRGTSGRGEQYF. CDR3 coding DNA: TGTGCCAGCAGCTTGAGGGGGACTAGCGGGAGAGGCGAGCAGTACTTC.

V and J are TRBV5-4 and TRBJ2-7; TRBD2 matches at 15 bases. V shed 3 bases, J shed 6 bases, and the junction held 4 bases outside the gene matches. The CDR3 consists of 15 residues. Germline loops: CDR1 SGHNT, CDR2 YYREEE (reference sequence). The CDR3 loop reads CASSSPGLAGGEQYF. CDR3 DNA sequence: TGTGCCAGCAGCTCGCCGGGACTAGCGGGAGGCGAGCAGTACTTC.

V gene TRBV5-4 combines with J gene TRBJ1-1; D is possibly TRBD1 (6 bases). Trimming cost V 4 bases and J 0 bases, with 13 bases left between them. This CDR3 has 15 residues. CDR1 and CDR2 from the germline V gene are SGHNT and YYREEE (reference sequence). CDR3 in DNA: TGTGCCAGCAGCAGATGGACAGATATGAACACTGAAGCTTTCTTT. Translated, it gives CASSRWTDMNTEAFF.

The chain is built from TRBV7-9 and TRBJ1-4, with 10 bases that match TRBD1. CDR1 is SEHNR, CDR2 FQNEAQ, per germline (reference sequence). V was pared by 0 bases and J by 5 bases, with 12 bases of the junction left unmatched. CDR3 size: 19 residues. As DNA, the CDR3 is TGTGCCAGCAGCTTAGCGCCACTAAGACAGGGGGCGCGGAATGAAAAACTGTTTTTT. Protein: CASSLAPLRQGARNEKLFF.

The chain couples TRBV11-2 to TRBJ2-5; TRBD1 matches at 7 bases. Germline V gene sequence: CDR1 SGHAT, CDR2 FQNNGV. Germline trimming cut 1 base from V and 6 bases from J; bases unmatched to any gene: 11. The CDR3 length is 16 residues. CDR3 nucleotide sequence: TGTGCCAGCAGCTTAGGCCGGGACAGCAGGACGAAGACCCAGTACTTC. Protein: CASSLGRDSRTKTQYF.

This sequence joins TRBV7-3 and TRBJ2-7, with D possibly matching TRBD1 (5 bases). The length of the CDR3 is 13 residues. V lost 3 bases to trimming and J lost 10 bases, with 16 bases between them. Germline values: CDR1 SGHTA, CDR2 FQGTGA. The CDR3 reads CASSLESDTAQYF. The CDR3 coding sequence is TGTGCCAGCAGCTTGGAATCGGACACCGCTCAGTACTTC.

This chain links TRBV6-5 with TRBJ2-5; 7 bases fit TRBD1. The CDR3 extends over 14 amino acids. Germline CDR1 reads MNHEY; CDR2 reads SVGAGI. The junction had 5 bases not matched to a gene; V was cut back by 7 bases and J by 0 bases. The CDR3 DNA follows: TGTGCCAGCAACCCGGACAGGAACCAAGAGACCCAGTACTTC. It yields the protein CASNPDRNQETQYF.

The rearrangement links TRBV11-2 to TRBJ2-6; D ambiguous. In germline, CDR1 is SGHAT, CDR2 FQNNGV. This CDR3 has 15 residues. Trimming cost V 1 base and J 0 bases, with 4 bases left between them. CDR3 bases: TGTGCCAGCAGCTTAGTTGGCTCTGGGGCCAACGTCCTGACTTTC. This codes for CASSLVGSGANVLTF.

For this clone: Within the sample, other DNA sequences also encode this same CDR3. This chain connects TRBV5-1 to TRBJ1-3; no clear D. Germline CDR1 SGHRS, CDR2 YFSETQ. Trimming took 0 bases from V and 0 from J, leaving 4 bases between them. The CDR3 sequence is 14 residues long. CDR3 DNA: TGCGCCAGCAGCTTGGACAGCTCTGGAAACACCATATATTTT. It codes for CASSLDSSGNTIYF.

This clone turned up a few times. The chain joins TRBV30 to TRBJ2-7; D assignment may be TRBD1 or TRBD2 (5 bases each). Germline loops: CDR1 GTSNPN, CDR2 SVGIG (reference sequence). The V end lost 0 bases, the J end lost 2 bases, and 11 bases lay between the germline ends. The CDR3 is 14 residues long. CDR3 bases: TGTGCCTGGAGTGTACAAACGGGACCCTACGAGCAGTACTTC. It codes for CAWSVQTGPYEQYF.

Concerning this clone: In the same sample, other DNA sequences code for this CDR3. V usage is TRBV6-1 and J usage is TRBJ2-7; no clear D gene. Trimming left V 4 bases short and J 1 base short, with 2 bases between. From germline, CDR1 is MNHNS and CDR2 SASEGT. This CDR3 is built from 11 residues. This CDR3 reads CASSGSYEQYF. The CDR3 DNA reads as TGTGCCAGCAGTGGGTCCTACGAGCAGTACTTC.

The V gene is TRBV5-1, the J gene TRBJ1-4, with 8 bases identical to TRBD1. The CDR3 runs 18 residues. V was pared by 0 bases and J by 7 bases, with 14 bases of the junction left unmatched. In germline, CDR1 is SGHRS, CDR2 YFSETQ. The CDR3 region is CASSLDHRGGIVVEKLFF. In nucleotides, the CDR3 is TGCGCCAGCAGCTTGGACCACAGGGGGGGAATTGTCGTTGAAAAACTGTTTTTT. The variable domain in full, with the rest retrieved from reference TRBV5-1 and TRBJ1-4, is KAGVTQTPRYLIKTRGQQVTLSCSPISGHRSVSWYQQTPGQGLQFLFEYFSETQRNKGNFPGRFSGRQFSNSRSEMNVSTLELGDSALYLCASSLDHRGGIVVEKLFFGSGTQLSVL.

This CDR3 is CASSPMDFGGLKATDTQYF. The CDR3 DNA reads TGTGCCAGTAGTCCTATGGATTTCGGGGGGCTAAAGGCCACAGATACGCAGTATTTT. The rearrangement links TRBV19 to TRBJ2-3; TRBD2 might be the D (7 bases). The CDR3 has 19 residues. The germline CDR1 and CDR2 sequences are LNHDA and SQIVND (reference sequence). V was shortened by 5 bases and J by 2 bases, with 26 bases between the two germline ends. Filled out from reference TRBV19 and TRBJ2-3, the complete variable domain reads DGGITQSPKYLFRKEGQNVTLSCEQNLNHDAMYWYRQDPGQGLRLIYYSQIVNDFQKGDIAEGYSVSREKKESFPLTVTSAQKNPTAFYLCASSPMDFGGLKATDTQYFGPGTRLTVL.

The chain employs TRBV7-9 and TRBJ2-3; TRBD2 aligns across 10 bases. The germline V gene has CDR1 SEHNR and CDR2 FQNEAQ (reference sequence). This CDR3 contains 14 residues. The V and J ends lost 5 bases and 4 bases, in that order; junction bases with no gene match: 3. DNA of the CDR3: TGTGCCAGCAGCATTAGCGGGAGGCCAGATACGCAGTATTTT. The encoded protein is CASSISGRPDTQYF.

Notes on this clone: Additional DNA sequences in this sample encode the identical CDR3. The chain is built from TRBV20-1 and TRBJ1-2, with D unresolved. V was trimmed by 6 bases and J by 4 bases, leaving 6 bases between them. CDR1 is DFQATT and CDR2 is SNEGSKA in the germline V gene (reference sequence). The CDR3 extends over 10 amino acids. As DNA, the CDR3 is TGCAGTGCCGCCGGCTATGGCTACACCTTC. This encodes CSAAGYGYTF.

The genes are TRBV6-1 and TRBJ2-5, with 9 bases fitting TRBD2. CDR3 size: 15 residues. With V trimmed by 1 base and J by 5 bases, 5 bases remained unmatched. CDR1 MNHNS and CDR2 SASEGT come from the germline V gene. CDR3 in DNA: TGTGCCAGCAGTGAAGGCGGGGGGGGCGAGGAGACCCAGTACTTC. It encodes CASSEGGGGEETQYF.